This entry lists 16 T cell receptor beta chains sequenced from one sample in a study of identical twins. One entry per CDR3 protein results from TCRdb running MiXCR on the 5' RACE reads. This table has hundreds of thousands of distinct CDR3 sequences, 9% to 15% appearing once. This sample also appeared in a second study, on yellow fever vaccine responses in identical twins.

What was sequenced was PBMCs. Source of these receptors: a woman aged 18-35 years in good health.

The chain has TRBV3-1 and TRBJ2-3; D gene ambiguous. Germline lookup yields CDR1 LGHDT and CDR2 YNNKEL (reference sequence). This CDR3 is built from 16 residues. V gave up 0 bases and J gave up 3 bases, with 13 bases separating them. The CDR3 region is CASSQEEALLTDTQYF. The DNA for the CDR3 is TGTGCCAGCAGCCAAGAAGAAGCCCTCCTGACAGATACGCAGTATTTT.

This clonotype was seen repeatedly, ten times or more. V gene TRBV28 combines with J gene TRBJ2-1; no reliable D call. This CDR3 is 12 amino acids long. The V end was cut by 4 bases, the J end by 4 bases, with 5 bases between. CDR1 and CDR2 (germline): MDHEN, SYDVKM. The CDR3 region is CASSSAYNEQFF. The CDR3 DNA reads as TGTGCCAGCAGTTCAGCGTACAATGAGCAGTTCTTC.

This chain joins TRBV29-1 and TRBJ1-1, with a tentative D call TRBD1 (6 bases). There are 15 residues in the CDR3. Germline V gene lookup returns CDR1 SQVTM and CDR2 ANQGSEA. V lost 5 bases, J lost 0 bases, and 16 bases lay in between. The CDR3 region is CSVRGEDYMNTEAFF. The CDR3 coding sequence is TGCAGCGTTAGGGGGGAGGATTACATGAACACTGAAGCTTTCTTT.

The sample holds many counts of this clonotype. CDR3 region: CSVRDPLRGDTQYF. CDR3 sequence (DNA): TGCAGCGTCCGGGATCCCTTAAGGGGGGATACGCAGTATTTT. The J gene is TRBJ2-3, the V gene TRBV29-1; D is perhaps TRBD1 (6 bases). This CDR3 spans 14 amino acids. The germline gives CDR1 SQVTM, CDR2 ANQGSEA. V shed 6 bases and J shed 6 bases, with 19 bases lying between them.

V gene TRBV20-1 combines with J gene TRBJ2-3; no clear D gene. CDR1 is DFQATT, CDR2 SNEGSKA, per germline (reference sequence). Trimming removed 4 bases from V and 0 bases from J, with 8 bases in between. The CDR3 has 13 residues. CDR3 in DNA: TGCAGTGCTATTGGCGGTAGCACAGATACGCAGTATTTT. Its protein product is CSAIGGSTDTQYF.

This clonotype has more than one count but fewer than ten. The J gene is TRBJ2-2, the V gene TRBV3-1; 11 bases agree with TRBD2. V trimming: 1 base; J trimming: 4 bases; junction bases outside the gene matches: 5. The CDR3 extends over 17 amino acids. CDR1 LGHDT and CDR2 YNNKEL come from the germline V gene (reference sequence). Written as DNA, the CDR3 is TGTGCCAGCAGCCAAGCGCGTCTAGCGGGAGGCACCGGGGAGCTGTTTTTT. Amino acids: CASSQARLAGGTGELFF.

The chain recombines TRBV12-3 or TRBV12-4 with TRBJ2-2; TRBD1 or TRBD2 may be the D gene (7 bases each). The CDR3 loop spans 15 amino acids. Between the trimmed V and J ends, which lost 9 bases and 7 bases, there was a span of 21 bases. CDR3 sequence reads: CASTSLGGGGGELFF. CDR3 bases: TGTGCCAGTACATCCTTGGGAGGGGGCGGCGGGGAGCTGTTTTTT.

This clonotype was picked up many times. The chain combines TRBV5-1 with TRBJ2-1; 7 nucleotides agree with TRBD1. The length of the CDR3 is 15 residues. CDR1 is SGHRS, CDR2 YFSETQ, per germline. V was pared by 3 bases and J by 7 bases, with 10 bases of the junction left unmatched. The chain's CDR3 is CASSSQGYSANEQFF. In DNA, the CDR3 is TGCGCCAGCAGCTCACAGGGGTATTCGGCGAATGAGCAGTTCTTC.

The chain uses TRBV5-1 and TRBJ1-4; D perhaps matches TRBD1 (5 bases). The CDR3 sequence is 16 residues long. Trimming pared 2 bases from V and 0 bases from J, leaving 11 bases between. Germline V gene data show CDR1 as SGHRS and CDR2 as YFSETQ. DNA of the CDR3: TGCGCCAGCAGCTTTTTCCAGGGTTCAACTAATGAAAAACTGTTTTTT. Its translation is CASSFFQGSTNEKLFF.

This clonotype has only a few counts. As DNA, the CDR3 is TGTGCCAGCAGTAACTCTGGACAGGGGAATTGGGAGACCCAGTACTTC. Translated: CASSNSGQGNWETQYF. The chain recombines TRBV2 with TRBJ2-5, with TRBD1 matching 9 bases. The CDR3 is 16 residues long. V trimming: 5 bases; J trimming: 5 bases; junction bases outside the gene matches: 12. Looked up from germline, CDR1 is SNHLY and CDR2 is FYNNEI.

This chain connects TRBV7-7 to TRBJ2-5; 8 nucleotides line up with TRBD1. CDR1 and CDR2 (germline): SSHAT, FNYEAQ (reference sequence). The CDR3 is made up of 13 amino acids. V lost 8 bases, J lost 5 bases, and 7 bases stayed unmatched. Here the CDR3 DNA reads TGTGCCAGCGCAAGCAGGGGGCAGGAGACCCAGTACTTC. It codes for CASASRGQETQYF.

The chain couples TRBV10-3 to TRBJ2-1; no definite D call. V was trimmed by 9 bases and J by 3 bases, leaving 9 bases between them. Looked up from germline, CDR1 is ENHRY and CDR2 is SYGVKD. There are 12 residues in the CDR3. Here the CDR3 reads CAIGGNYNEQFF. The CDR3 region has the DNA TGTGCCATTGGCGGAAACTACAATGAGCAGTTCTTC.

V is TRBV14 and J is TRBJ2-1; D is uncertain. V was clipped by 1 base and J by 12 bases, with 16 bases between them. Germline V gives CDR1 SGHDN, CDR2 FVKESK. The length of the CDR3 is 14 residues. The CDR3 DNA sequence: TGTGCCAGCAGCCAAGGGTCGGCCCTAGATAGGCAGTTCTTC. Residues: CASSQGSALDRQFF. The full variable domain, in which reference TRBV14 and TRBJ2-1 provide the parts outside the CDR3, is EAGVTQFPSHSVIEKGQTVTLRCDPISGHDNLYWYRRVMGKEIKFLLHFVKESKQDESGMPNNRFLAERTGGTYSTLKVQPAELEDSGVYFCASSQGSALDRQFFGPGTRLTVL.

This clonotype appeared a few times. V gene TRBV6-2 or TRBV6-3 combines with J gene TRBJ2-7; 8 nucleotides agree with TRBD1. The germline gives CDR1 MNHEY, CDR2 SVGEGT. The CDR3 length is 16 residues. V shed 4 bases and J 0 bases; nucleotides not matched to a gene: 8. CDR3 amino acids: CASSSPGQASSYEQYV. The CDR3 nucleotides are TGTGCCAGCAGTTCACCGGGACAGGCGAGCTCCTACGAGCAGTACGTC.

The chain combines TRBV10-3 with TRBJ2-7, with 7 nucleotides matching TRBD1. The germline CDR1 and CDR2 sequences are ENHRY and SYGVKD. The CDR3 is made up of 15 amino acids. The V gene end was trimmed by 6 bases and the J gene end by 0 bases; junction bases not matched to a gene: 8. The CDR3 region is CAIRAQGTASYEQYF. The CDR3 region has the DNA TGTGCCATCAGAGCGCAGGGGACAGCCTCCTACGAGCAGTACTTC.

This chain joins TRBV12-3 or TRBV12-4 and TRBJ2-2; no reliable D call. The CDR3 has 16 amino acids. Between the trimmed V and J ends, which lost 3 bases and 6 bases, there was a span of 17 bases. CDR3 protein: CASSFSSRSGAGELFF. The CDR3 nucleotides read TGTGCCAGCAGTTTTTCCTCCAGGTCGGGCGCCGGGGAGCTGTTTTTT.